A single sample gave rise to the 25 T cell receptor beta chains below, sequenced in a study of response to subunit inactivated influenza vaccine. In TCRdb, the RT-PCR reads were re-called with MiXCR into one record per CDR3 protein. This table holds some 800,000 distinct CDR3 sequences, 21% found once. Here the sequenced sample was PBMCs from blood, taken 4 to 6 days after vaccination. The receptors were sampled from a man aged 50 to 59 who received an inactivated influenza vaccine.

The chain combines TRBV5-1 with TRBJ2-5; 7 bases agree with TRBD1. Germline V gene data show CDR1 as SGHRS and CDR2 as YFSETQ. The CDR3 is made up of 16 amino acids. Trimming at V came to 0 bases and at J to 5 bases, leaving 10 bases not matched to a gene. The CDR3 here is CASSLGLGGSWETQYF. The CDR3 region has the DNA TGCGCCAGCAGCTTGGGATTAGGGGGCTCATGGGAGACCCAGTACTTC.

This clonotype was picked up a small number of times. This chain connects TRBV2 to TRBJ2-5; 8 positions match TRBD2. Per the germline V gene, CDR1 is SNHLY and CDR2 is FYNNEI. This CDR3 spans 14 amino acids. V dropped 2 bases and J dropped 5; count of bases not matched to a gene: 4. CDR3 DNA sequence: TGTGCCAGCAGTGAATTGTCTAGCGGGGAGACCCAGTACTTC. It yields the protein CASSELSSGETQYF.

This sequence joins TRBV6-2 or TRBV6-3 and TRBJ2-3; TRBD2 aligns across 11 bases. CDR1 and CDR2 (germline): MNHEY, SVGEGT. This CDR3 region has 19 residues. Trimming took 0 bases from V and 3 from J; bases not matched to a gene: 11. In DNA, the CDR3 is TGTGCCAGCAGTTACTCGAGAGGTAGCGGGGGGGCCTGGACAGATACGCAGTATTTT. Its protein product is CASSYSRGSGGAWTDTQYF.

The table lists this clonotype with a few counts. This chain connects TRBV28 to TRBJ2-5; 10 nucleotides match TRBD2. V lost 4 bases and J lost 4; bases outside the gene matches: 9. CDR1 MDHEN and CDR2 SYDVKM come from the germline V gene. The CDR3 loop spans 16 amino acids. This chain's CDR3 is CASSWTSGYGGETQYF. CDR3 sequence (DNA): TGTGCCAGCAGTTGGACTAGCGGTTATGGGGGAGAGACCCAGTACTTC.

The V and J genes are TRBV20-1 and TRBJ2-7; D perhaps matches TRBD2 (5 bases). Looked up from germline, CDR1 is DFQATT and CDR2 is SNEGSKA (reference sequence). This CDR3 comprises 16 residues. Trimming stripped 1 base from V and 1 base from J, with 17 bases between. The CDR3 reads CSARARVGLQSYEQYF. In DNA form, the CDR3 reads TGCAGTGCTAGAGCGAGGGTTGGTTTACAGTCCTACGAGCAGTACTTC.

This clonotype showed up many times. The chain is built from TRBV20-1 and TRBJ2-7; 8 positions agree with TRBD1. Germline CDR1 and CDR2: DFQATT and SNEGSKA (reference sequence). The CDR3 contains 12 residues. CDR3 DNA: TGCAGCGCCGGACAGGGAACCTACGAGCAGTACTTC. It is translated as CSAGQGTYEQYF.

The CDR3 nucleotides read TGTGCCAGCAGCCAAGATTTCAGGGCCACCGGCGAGCAGTACTTC. It codes for CASSQDFRATGEQYF. V is TRBV4-2 and J is TRBJ2-7; perhaps TRBD1 as D (5 bases). Germline values: CDR1 LGHNA, CDR2 YNFKEQ. Trimming cost V 0 bases and J 6 bases, with 15 bases left between them. This CDR3 is built from 15 residues.

This rearrangement joins TRBV28 to TRBJ1-2; the match to TRBD1 covers 11 bases. CDR1 and CDR2 (germline): MDHEN, SYDVKM. With 6 bases clipped from V and 8 bases from J, the junction kept 11 bases outside the gene matches. The CDR3 sequence is 15 residues long. As DNA, the CDR3 is TGTGCCAGCAGGCGCCCGGTCGGACAGGGGGCAGGCTACACCTTC. Residues: CASRRPVGQGAGYTF.

This clonotype was picked up a small number of times. The V gene is TRBV4-3, the J gene TRBJ2-1; D unclear. The germline V gene encodes CDR1 LGHNA and CDR2 YSLEER. V dropped 0 bases and J dropped 8 bases, with 8 bases sitting between them. The CDR3 sequence is 13 residues long. The CDR3 coding sequence is TGCGCCAGCAGCCAAGATCACAGTTATGAGCAGTTCTTC. This codes for CASSQDHSYEQFF.

This clonotype was counted between two and nine times. V gene TRBV20-1 combines with J gene TRBJ2-3; D remains ambiguous. The germline CDR1 and CDR2 sequences are DFQATT and SNEGSKA (reference sequence). CDR3 length: 11 amino acids. The V end lost 5 bases, the J end lost 4 bases, and 7 bases lay between the germline ends. As DNA, the CDR3 is TGCAGTGCTTTGGAAGCAGATACGCAGTATTTT. It codes for CSALEADTQYF.

The chain uses TRBV20-1 and TRBJ2-2, with D unresolved. This CDR3 spans 13 amino acids. V gave up 7 bases and J gave up 3 bases, with 12 bases separating them. The germline CDR1 and CDR2 sequences are DFQATT and SNEGSKA (reference sequence). CDR3 amino acids: CSGESRDTGELFF. DNA for the CDR3: TGCAGTGGAGAGAGCAGAGACACCGGGGAGCTGTTTTTT.

The chain joins TRBV18 to TRBJ1-1, with a weak D call TRBD1 (6 bases). V was cut by 3 bases and J by 6 bases, with 17 bases left in between. In germline, CDR1 is KGHSH, CDR2 LQKENI. The CDR3 loop spans 15 amino acids. CDR3: CASSPTGTLVSEAFF. The CDR3 DNA is TGTGCCAGCTCACCGACCGGGACACTAGTCTCTGAAGCTTTCTTT.

This clonotype came up a few times. CDR3 DNA sequence: TGTGCCAGCAGTGCGGGACGTACCTCTCGTGGCTACACCTTC. This encodes CASSAGRTSRGYTF. The rearrangement joins TRBV27 to TRBJ1-2; a possible D gene is TRBD1 (5 bases). The CDR3 has 14 residues. Trimming cost V 5 bases and J 7 bases, with 17 bases left between them. CDR1 is MNHEY, CDR2 SMNVEV, per germline (reference sequence).

This clonotype was picked up a small number of times. This chain uses TRBV7-8 with TRBJ2-1, with 12 bases identical to TRBD2. Germline loops: CDR1 SGHVS, CDR2 FQNEAQ. The CDR3 has 16 amino acids. V gave up 5 bases and J gave up 6 bases; unmatched junction bases: 8. The CDR3 sequence is CASSPWTSGETNEQFF. CDR3 in DNA: TGTGCCAGCAGCCCATGGACTAGCGGGGAAACCAATGAGCAGTTCTTC.

This clonotype was seen a handful of times. V gene TRBV25-1 combines with J gene TRBJ2-1, with D perhaps assigned TRBD1 or TRBD2 (6 bases each). V lost 7 bases and J 2 bases, leaving 15 bases between the germline ends. This CDR3 comprises 15 residues. Germline V gives CDR1 MGHDK, CDR2 SYGVNS. DNA for the CDR3: TGTGCCAGCACGGTAGGGGGGTCCGCCTACAATGAGCAGTTCTTC. Translating it yields CASTVGGSAYNEQFF.

This clonotype was found many times. The chain carries TRBV12-3 or TRBV12-4 and TRBJ2-2; D is unclear. CDR3 length: 11 residues. The ends were cut back, 8 bases at V and 1 base at J, with 2 bases in the middle. The CDR3 sequence: CASRNTGELFF. The CDR3 DNA reads TGTGCCAGCCGGAACACCGGGGAGCTGTTTTTT.

In regard to this clonotype: The conserved closing phenylalanine or tryptophan is absent in this CDR3, likely reflecting a read error. This rearrangement joins TRBV7-8 to TRBJ2-5; 8 nucleotides match TRBD2. This CDR3 is built from 16 residues. Germline lookup yields CDR1 SGHVS and CDR2 FQNEAQ. After removal of 5 bases from V and 2 bases from J, the junction contained 10 bases not matched to a gene. The DNA for the CDR3 is TGTGCCAGCAGCCTCCTCGCCACTAGCGGACAAGAGACCCAGTACCTC. This translates into CASSLLATSGQETQYL.

The chain combines TRBV19 with TRBJ2-1, with D uncertain. The CDR3 is 13 residues long. Germline V gene data show CDR1 as LNHDA and CDR2 as SQIVND (reference sequence). The V end was cut by 3 bases, the J end by 4 bases, with 7 bases between. The CDR3 DNA follows: TGTGCCAGTAGTATCAAGGGATACAATGAGCAGTTCTTC. Residues: CASSIKGYNEQFF.

The V gene is TRBV5-1, the J gene TRBJ2-7, with 7 positions matching TRBD1. Germline V gene lookup returns CDR1 SGHRS and CDR2 YFSETQ. Losses at the gene ends were 2 bases for V and 3 bases for J; bases not matched to a gene: 5. This CDR3 region has 14 residues. This chain's CDR3 is CASSFGGQNYEQYF. The CDR3 DNA reads TGCGCCAGCAGCTTTGGGGGACAGAACTACGAGCAGTACTTC.

This clonotype was seen only a few times. V gene TRBV7-3 combines with J gene TRBJ1-6, with 9 bases identical to TRBD1. The V gene's germline CDR1 is SGHTA and CDR2 FQGTGA. J was trimmed by 9 bases and V by 5 bases; bases with no gene match: 14. The CDR3 consists of 17 residues. The CDR3 loop reads CASSGPPGTGICSPLHF. The DNA for the CDR3 is TGTGCCAGCAGCGGACCCCCCGGGACAGGGATTTGTTCACCCCTCCACTTT.

The J gene is TRBJ1-6, the V gene TRBV5-5; D call uncertain. Trimming shortened V by 1 base and J by 0 bases, and 8 bases separated the two germline ends. CDR1 is SGHKS, CDR2 YYEKEE, per germline (reference sequence). The CDR3 is 16 amino acids. CDR3 nucleotides: TGTGCCAGCAGCTTGTTTCCGAGCTCCTATAATTCACCCCTCCACTTT. Its protein product is CASSLFPSSYNSPLHF. The full variable domain, rest sourced from reference TRBV5-5 and TRBJ1-6, is DAGVTQSPTHLIKTRGQQVTLRCSPISGHKSVSWYQQVLGQGPQFIFQYYEKEERGRGNFPDRFSARQFPNYSSELNVNALLLGDSALYLCASSLFPSSYNSPLHFGNGTRLTVT.

This clonotype has ten or more counts. V usage is TRBV18 and J usage is TRBJ2-7; possibly TRBD1 for D (6 bases). This CDR3 comprises 14 residues. Germline CDR1 and CDR2: KGHSH and LQKENI. The V gene lost 3 bases and the J gene lost 10 bases, with 19 bases spanning the gap. Here the CDR3 DNA reads TGTGCCAGCTCACCGACAGGTGCCTTACGAGAACAGTACTTC. Its translation is CASSPTGALREQYF.

This chain links TRBV7-2 with TRBJ2-3; 11 positions agree with TRBD2. V lost 6 bases to trimming and J lost 1 base; unmatched junction nucleotides: 6. This CDR3 spans 16 amino acids. The germline V gene encodes CDR1 SGHTA and CDR2 FQGNSA. As DNA, the CDR3 is TGTGCCAGCAGTCGACTAGCGGGGCGACGCACAGATACGCAGTATTTT. This gives the protein CASSRLAGRRTDTQYF.

This clonotype was recorded a few times. The chain couples TRBV9 to TRBJ2-5; either TRBD1 or TRBD2 may supply D (5 bases each). The V end lost 0 bases, the J end lost 3 bases, and 12 bases lay between the germline ends. This CDR3 region has 15 residues. Germline V gene sequence: CDR1 SGDLS, CDR2 YYNGEE. The CDR3 spells CASSVEGTAEETQYF. CDR3 sequence (DNA): TGTGCCAGCAGCGTAGAGGGGACGGCGGAAGAGACCCAGTACTTC. Full variable domain (remainder filled in from reference TRBV9 and TRBJ2-5): DSGVTQTPKHLITATGQRVTLRCSPRSGDLSVYWYQQSLDQGLQFLIQYYNGEERAKGNILERFSAQQFPDLHSELNLSSLELGDSALYFCASSVEGTAEETQYFGPGTRLLVL.

J is TRBJ1-3 and V is TRBV12-3 or TRBV12-4; perhaps TRBD1 as D (5 bases). Trimming took off 6 bases at V and 1 base at J, with 19 bases between the two ends. This CDR3 is 17 amino acids long. This chain's CDR3 is CASRWGRGGGSGNTIYF. The DNA of the CDR3 is TGTGCCAGCAGATGGGGGAGGGGAGGCGGGTCTGGAAACACCATATATTTT.